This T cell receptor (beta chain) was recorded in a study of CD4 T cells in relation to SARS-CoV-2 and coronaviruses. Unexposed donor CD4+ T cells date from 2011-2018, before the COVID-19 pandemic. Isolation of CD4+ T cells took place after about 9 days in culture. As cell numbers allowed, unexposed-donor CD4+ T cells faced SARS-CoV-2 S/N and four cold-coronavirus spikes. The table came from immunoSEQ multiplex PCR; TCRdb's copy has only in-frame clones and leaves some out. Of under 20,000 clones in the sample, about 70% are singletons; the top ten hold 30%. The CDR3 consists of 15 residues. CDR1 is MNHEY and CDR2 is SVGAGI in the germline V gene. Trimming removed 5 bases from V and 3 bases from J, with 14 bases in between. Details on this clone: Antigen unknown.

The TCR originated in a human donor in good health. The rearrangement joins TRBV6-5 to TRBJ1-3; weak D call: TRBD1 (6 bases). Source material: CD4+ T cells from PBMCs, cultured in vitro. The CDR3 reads CASSRTGTNGNTIYF. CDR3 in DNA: TGTGCCAGCAGTCGCACCGGGACAAATGGAAACACCATATATTTT.